This T cell receptor (beta chain) was documented in a study of T-cell reconstitution after alpha-beta-depleted transplantation in children listed by TCRdb under 2016. About the full investigation: Using TCR repertoire profiling, the study followed T-cell immune reconstitution in a quantitative way in children after TCRalphabeta/CD19-depleted allogeneic hematopoietic cell transplantation.

Explained via the paper, the treatment or condition label denotes: allogeneic hematopoietic cell transplantation with graft depleted of TCRalphabeta T cells and CD19 B cells. The transplant recipients were children given TCRalphabeta/CD19-depleted allogeneic hematopoietic cell grafts. Via the germline V gene, CDR1 is SGHRS and CDR2 YFSETQ. The CDR3 contains 13 residues, cysteine and phenylalanine counted. Only the CDR3 DNA stays, 39 bases, in frame from base 1. The V and J ends are trimmed by 4 bases and 5 bases, leaving 10 bases between them. To note about this clonotype: What antigen it recognizes has not been identified. Base qualities were left out, and no much larger clone turns up one base away.

What the research found in general, with its limitations: The apparently early recovery of alphabetaT-cell counts about two months after transplant reportedly depended on only several hundred rapidly expanded clones that came from non-depleted graft cells. Hyperexpanded clone frequencies declined over subsequent months; after one year, T-cell counts and TCRbeta diversity were mostly attributed to newly produced T cells. In some patients, the high TCRbeta diversity seen at day 60 was put down to recipient T cells and intrathymic progenitors that had survived conditioning.

Receptors were amplified or captured by PCR. Sequenced on an Illumina HiSeq 2500. Molecular barcoding was employed in the preparation of TCR libraries, with unique molecular identifiers being used to normalize TCRbeta repertoire quantification. TCRdb cleaned the public reads at Q25 with fastp, built clones with MiXCR and kept in-frame beta chains. Entries that share a CDR3 protein sequence are merged under the most common genes and DNA. Counted in this sample were some 840,000 distinct CDR3 sequences; roughly 15% of them appeared once. In total, the top ten clones hold 5% of the sample. The receptor comes from a male patient under 18 who had a stem cell transplant for acute lymphoblastic leukemia, so the T cells may come from the graft donor. The sequenced sample was PBMCs, mostly from graft donor cells, obtained 360 days after TCRalphabeta/CD19-depleted stem cell transplant. The rearrangement combines TRBV5-1 with TRBJ1-5; a confident D gene designation cannot be given. The sequenced DNA: TGCGCCAGCAGCCTCCTCCCGGATCAGCCCCAGCATTTT. This gives the protein CASSLLPDQPQHF.